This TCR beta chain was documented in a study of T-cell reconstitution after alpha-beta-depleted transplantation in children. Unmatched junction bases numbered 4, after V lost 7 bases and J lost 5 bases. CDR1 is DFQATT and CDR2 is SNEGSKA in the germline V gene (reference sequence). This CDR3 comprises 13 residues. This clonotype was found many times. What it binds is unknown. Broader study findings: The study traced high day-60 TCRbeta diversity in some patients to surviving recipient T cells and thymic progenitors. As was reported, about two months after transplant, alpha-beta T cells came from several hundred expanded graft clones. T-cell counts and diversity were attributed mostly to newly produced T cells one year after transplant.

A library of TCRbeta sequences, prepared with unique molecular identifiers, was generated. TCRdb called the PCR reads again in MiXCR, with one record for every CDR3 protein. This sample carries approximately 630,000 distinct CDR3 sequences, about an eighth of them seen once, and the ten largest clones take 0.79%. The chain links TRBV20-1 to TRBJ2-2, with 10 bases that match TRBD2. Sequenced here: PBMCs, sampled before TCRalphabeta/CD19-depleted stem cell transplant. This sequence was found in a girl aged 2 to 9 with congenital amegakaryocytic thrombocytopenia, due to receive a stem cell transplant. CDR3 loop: CSGRTSGTGELFF. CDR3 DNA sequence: TGCAGTGGTAGGACTAGCGGAACCGGGGAGCTGTTTTTT.